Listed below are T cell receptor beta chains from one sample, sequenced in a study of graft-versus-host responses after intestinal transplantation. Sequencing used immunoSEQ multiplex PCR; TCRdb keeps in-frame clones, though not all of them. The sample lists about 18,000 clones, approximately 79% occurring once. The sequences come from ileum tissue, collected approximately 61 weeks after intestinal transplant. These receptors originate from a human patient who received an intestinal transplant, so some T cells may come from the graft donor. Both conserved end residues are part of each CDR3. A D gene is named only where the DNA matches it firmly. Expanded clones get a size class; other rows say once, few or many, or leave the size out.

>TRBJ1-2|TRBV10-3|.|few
CAISESRIDSYGYTF
TGTGCCATCAGTGAGTCCCGGATCGATAGCTATGGCTACACCTTC
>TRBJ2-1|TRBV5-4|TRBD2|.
CASSDSGAYWNEQFF
TGTGCCAGCAGCGATAGCGGGGCCTATTGGAATGAGCAGTTCTTC
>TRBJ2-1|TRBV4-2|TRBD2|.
CASSQTPGLAGGGNEQFF
TGTGCCAGCAGCCAAACCCCGGGACTAGCGGGAGGGGGGAATGAGCAGTTCTTC
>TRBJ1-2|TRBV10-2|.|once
CASSGVGANYGYTF
TGCGCCAGCAGTGGGGTGGGAGCTAACTATGGCTACACCTTC
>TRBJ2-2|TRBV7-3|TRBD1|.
CASSSRHRDRNTGELFF
TGTGCCAGCAGCTCTAGACACCGGGACAGGAACACCGGGGAGCTGTTTTTT
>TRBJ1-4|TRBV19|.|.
CASSIVPQGRATNEKLFF
TGTGCCAGTAGTATCGTCCCGCAGGGTCGAGCAACTAATGAAAAACTGTTTTTT
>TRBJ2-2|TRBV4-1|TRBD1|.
CASSQAGQGYTGELFF
TGCGCCAGCAGCCAAGCGGGACAGGGGTATACCGGGGAGCTGTTTTTT
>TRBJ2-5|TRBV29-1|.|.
CSVETTRGQYF
TGCAGCGTTGAAACCACCCGTGGCCAGTACTTC
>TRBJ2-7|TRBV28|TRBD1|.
CASSFQGVLRDEQYF
TGTGCCAGCAGTTTTCAGGGGGTATTACGCGACGAGCAGTACTTC
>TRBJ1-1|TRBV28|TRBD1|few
CASSLQGATTEAFF
TGTGCCAGCAGTCTTCAGGGGGCGACCACTGAAGCTTTCTTT
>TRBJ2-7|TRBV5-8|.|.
CASSLVGGPVEQYF
TGTGCCAGCAGCTTAGTGGGAGGACCGGTCGAGCAGTACTTC
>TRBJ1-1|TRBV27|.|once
CASSLSPTGNTEAFF
TGTGCCAGCAGTTTATCCCCCACAGGGAACACTGAAGCTTTCTTT
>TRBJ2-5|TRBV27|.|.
CASSFGDSSYGQYF
TGTGCCAGCAGTTTCGGAGACTCTTCCTACGGGCAGTACTTC